In this sample, the clone carrying this T cell receptor beta chain turned up many times. What it binds is unknown. This record comes from a study of Graves' ophthalmopathy and Graves' hyperthyroidism. Researchers took RNA transcripts and amplified TCR beta CDR3 regions from them. An opening RT-PCR round employed HTBI primers and preceded a second-round multiplex PCR. TCRdb reprocessed the multiplex PCR reads via MiXCR and lists one record per CDR3 protein. The sample lists 300,000 to 350,000 distinct CDR3 sequences; roughly 15% were seen once. Uncontrolled infections, other autoimmune diseases, pregnancy or lactation barred patients from enrollment. The PBMCs had their origin in approximately 10 ml of fresh peripheral blood. The V gene's germline CDR1 is MNHEY and CDR2 SMNVEV (reference sequence). V was trimmed by 4 bases and J by 8 bases, leaving 11 bases between them. The CDR3 extends over 12 amino acids.

Overall study results and limits: Blood samples also showed most expanded thyroid clonotypes exceeding 0.001 frequency.

The clonotype was recovered from an adult man with Graves' ophthalmopathy. The sample was peripheral blood. This chain uses TRBV27 with TRBJ1-1; D is unclear. CDR3 residues: CASSSRTSEAFF. The CDR3 bases are TGTGCCAGCAGTTCCCGGACTTCCGAAGCTTTCTTT.